The rows below give T cell receptor beta chains drawn from one sample of a study of technical replicates of blood from four donors. Produced via immunoSEQ multiplex PCR; TCRdb's table is partial and in-frame only. The sample has more than 95,000 clones, 95% seen once. Material for sequencing was T cells isolated from PBMCs. The receptor set was obtained from a human donor in good health. Each CDR3 is given with its conserved first and last residue. Fields, in order: clone size, V gene, J gene, D gene, CDR3 protein, CDR3 DNA. The D gene is left open where the match is weak. Rows give clone size only sometimes, using once, few, many, or a class for an expanded clone.

size: NA; V: TRBV7-3; J: TRBJ2-2; D: NA; CDR3: CASSLTFQGYSNTGELFF; DNA: TGTGCCAGCAGCTTAACGTTCCAGGGGTATTCGAACACCGGGGAGCTGTTTTTT
size: NA; V: TRBV7-8; J: TRBJ2-7; D: NA; CDR3: CASSPAGQSDYEQYF; DNA: TGTGCCAGCAGTCCTGCGGGACAGAGTGACTACGAGCAGTACTTC
size: NA; V: TRBV4-1; J: TRBJ1-4; D: NA; CDR3: CASSQAQMSDTGQNEKLFF; DNA: TGCGCCAGCAGCCAGGCCCAAATGTCGGACACAGGACAGAATGAAAAACTGTTTTTT
size: NA; V: TRBV9; J: TRBJ1-6; D: TRBD1; CDR3: CASSALGQGNSPLHF; DNA: TGTGCCAGCAGTGCTCTGGGACAGGGGAATTCACCCCTCCACTTT
size: once; V: TRBV18; J: TRBJ2-7; D: NA; CDR3: CASSPNSYEQYF; DNA: TGTGCCAGCTCACCCAACTCCTACGAGCAGTACTTC
size: NA; V: TRBV18; J: TRBJ1-2; D: NA; CDR3: CASSPGPGSYYGYTF; DNA: TGTGCCAGCTCCCCGGGCCCGGGGAGCTACTATGGCTACACCTTC
size: NA; V: TRBV11-3; J: TRBJ2-1; D: TRBD1; CDR3: CASARRQGAALYEQFF; DNA: TGTGCCAGCGCCAGGAGACAGGGTGCTGCTTTGTATGAGCAGTTCTTC
size: NA; V: TRBV4-1; J: TRBJ1-2; D: NA; CDR3: CASSRTRDTHGYTF; DNA: TGCGCCAGCAGCCGGACCCGGGACACCCATGGCTACACCTTC
size: NA; V: TRBV10-3; J: TRBJ1-1; D: NA; CDR3: CAIRGQPANTEAFF; DNA: TGTGCCATCAGGGGACAACCCGCCAACACTGAAGCTTTCTTT
size: NA; V: TRBV5-1; J: TRBJ1-2; D: TRBD1; CDR3: CASSPGQNHYGYTF; DNA: TGCGCCAGCAGCCCGGGACAGAATCACTATGGCTACACCTTC
size: NA; V: TRBV5-1; J: TRBJ2-7; D: NA; CDR3: CASSLGLNYEQYF; DNA: TGCGCCAGCAGCCTAGGACTAAATTACGAGCAGTACTTC
size: NA; V: TRBV27; J: TRBJ1-6; D: TRBD1; CDR3: CASSPSGGYYNSPLHF; DNA: TGTGCCAGCAGTCCCTCAGGGGGCTACTATAATTCACCCCTCCACTTT
size: NA; V: TRBV5-1; J: TRBJ2-7; D: TRBD1; CDR3: CASSLAAGTGVIYEQYF; DNA: TGCGCCAGCAGCTTGGCCGCAGGGACAGGGGTGATCTACGAGCAGTACTTC
size: NA; V: TRBV27; J: TRBJ2-3; D: NA; CDR3: CASSFRGDTQYF; DNA: TGTGCCAGCAGTTTCAGGGGTGATACGCAGTATTTT
size: NA; V: TRBV6-5; J: TRBJ2-2; D: NA; CDR3: CASRPTLTGGELFF; DNA: TGTGCCTCCCGACCTACTTTGACAGGCGGGGAGCTGTTTTTT
size: once; V: TRBV2; J: TRBJ2-2; D: NA; CDR3: CASSEGHTNTGELFF; DNA: TGTGCCAGCAGTGAAGGACATACGAACACCGGGGAGCTGTTTTTT
size: NA; V: TRBV7-2; J: TRBJ2-7; D: NA; CDR3: CASSLAAAWGILHEQYF; DNA: TGTGCCAGCAGCTTAGCGGCGGCATGGGGCATCCTCCACGAGCAGTACTTC
size: NA; V: TRBV9; J: TRBJ2-3; D: TRBD1; CDR3: CASSVWTGSTDTQYF; DNA: TGTGCCAGCAGCGTCTGGACAGGGAGCACAGATACGCAGTATTTT
size: NA; V: TRBV2; J: TRBJ2-2; D: NA; CDR3: CASTAEGYHTGELFF; DNA: TGTGCCAGCACCGCGGAGGGGTATCACACCGGGGAGCTGTTTTTT
size: NA; V: TRBV30; J: TRBJ2-5; D: NA; CDR3: CAWSVLTLEETQYF; DNA: TGTGCCTGGAGTGTACTGACACTTGAAGAGACCCAGTACTTC
size: NA; V: TRBV10-1; J: TRBJ1-1; D: NA; CDR3: CASSEYGNTEAFF; DNA: TGCGCCAGCAGTGAGTACGGGAACACTGAAGCTTTCTTT
size: NA; V: TRBV5-1; J: TRBJ2-5; D: TRBD2; CDR3: CASSLSASGRSETQYF; DNA: TGCGCCAGCAGCTTGTCCGCTAGCGGGAGGTCAGAGACCCAGTACTTC
size: NA; V: TRBV7-2; J: TRBJ2-5; D: NA; CDR3: CASSLNGGQETQYF; DNA: TGTGCCAGCAGCTTAAACGGGGGTCAAGAGACCCAGTACTTC